This T cell receptor beta chain was found in a study of CD8 T cells in Susac syndrome (dated 2019 in TCRdb). With respect to the entire study: Whether CD8+ T cell activation and differentiation in Susac syndrome was antigen driven was tested using repertoire sequencing. The clonality of the CD8+ T cell repertoire was compared across about 12 healthy donors, around 14 Susac syndrome patients and about 16 multiple sclerosis patients. Broader findings and caveats from the paper: The TCR sequencing and HLA analysis was acknowledged to have included a relatively small number of individuals.

As encoded in the germline V gene (reference sequence), CDR1 is DFQATT while CDR2 is SNEGSKA. Trimming costs V 2 bases and J 0 bases, and their ends lie 10 bases apart. The CDR3 goes from the cysteine to the phenylalanine over 15 residues. The DNA shown is the 45-base CDR3, in frame from base 1. This clonotype appeared a single time. No cognate antigen has been identified for it. No base-level quality is on record; no much larger clone is a single base apart. A single read is weak support. Peripheral blood CD8+ and CD4+ T cells from healthy donors, Susac syndrome patients and multiple sclerosis patients were profiled using high-throughput TCR beta sequencing. Multiple sclerosis controls were treatment-naive patients with stable or active relapsing-remitting disease fulfilling revised McDonald criteria. CD8+ TEMRA cells were enriched by FACS, while bulk CD8+ and CD4+ T cells were purified by magnetic negative isolation. Blood was collected in EDTA tubes and processed within 24 hours, with PBMCs isolated through density gradient centrifugation. PBMCs destined for TCR sequencing were cryopreserved in liquid nitrogen and later thawed in a 37 °C water bath. The sorted or isolated CD4+, CD8+ and CD8+ TEMRA cells had a purity of 90% or higher.

RNA was extracted with the RNeasy kit and about 0.5 to 1 ug was reverse transcribed using random hexamers. The immunoSEQ multiplex PCR assay, which covers 54 Vbeta and 13 Jbeta segments, was used to amplify TCR beta CDR3 regions. PCR amplification bias was corrected by using a synthetic template baseline for primer optimization and computational correction. The original methods were these. Only productive sequences were kept, with reads annotated to V, D and J genes according to IMGT and analyzed in immunoSEQ Analyzer. Clonality was computed as one minus Shannon entropy normalized by log2 of the number of productive unique sequences. For each patient and control, public and private clones were evaluated among the 100 most prevalent clones. Clones were defined as Susac-specific when absent from the healthy and MS cohorts, from about 1,100 published viral clones and from other ImmuneACCESS disease sequences. Using fastp at Q25 and MiXCR, TCRdb reprocessed the public reads and kept productive beta chains. For every CDR3 protein sequence, its rows merge into one entry that carries the most common genes and DNA. TCRdb's processing, not the authors', yielded these V and J calls. The sample yields hundreds of thousands of distinct CDR3 sequences; about 85% were counted once. The ten largest make up approximately 0.12% of the sample.

The clonotype comes from a human donor with multiple sclerosis. Sequencing used CD8+ T cells from PBMCs. The V and J segments used are TRBV20-1 and TRBJ1-4, with no D gene named confidently. The DNA is as follows: TGCAGTGCTAGACAAATCCGGACAACTAATGAAAAACTGTTTTTT. It translates as CSARQIRTTNEKLFF.